Following are 13 T cell receptor beta chains from one sample sequenced in a study of blood T cell repertoires in COVID-19 (dated by TCRdb to the early 2020s). To prepare the library, the immunoSEQ multiplex PCR assay was applied. Imported from immuneACCESS, the table was reduced by TCRdb to in-frame sequences with V and J called. These copies leave out some clones; in studies compared against another copy, an unresolved V gene accounts for under half, and the cause of the remainder is not known. A total of roughly 290,000 clones appear in this sample, 87% of them only once. The ten largest clones take up approximately 6% of the sample. Sequencing input: PBMCs or T cells enriched from blood (not recorded which). These receptors originate from a woman aged 40-49 years who had recovered from COVID-19.

This clone was seen only a few times. The chain is built from TRBV4-2 and TRBJ1-6; 8 bases line up with TRBD1. Trimming cost V 5 bases and J 7 bases; bases outside gene matches: 4. Germline CDR1 and CDR2: LGHNA and YNFKEQ. The CDR3 spans 14 residues. CDR3 bases: TGTGCCAGCAGCGAAAACAGGGGGAATTCACCCCTCCACTTT. Amino acids: CASSENRGNSPLHF.

CDR3 sequence reads: CASSPRRGGEKLFF. Here the CDR3 DNA reads TGTGCCAGCAGCCCGAGGAGAGGTGGTGAAAAACTGTTTTTT. The genes are TRBV7-2 and TRBJ1-4; no reliable D call. CDR1 and CDR2 from the germline V gene are SGHTA and FQGNSA. The CDR3 is 14 residues long. Between the trimmed V and J ends, which lost 5 bases and 7 bases, there was a span of 14 bases.

The gene calls are TRBV4-2 and TRBJ1-2; TRBD1 agrees at 7 bases. The CDR3 is 16 amino acids. Germline CDR1 and CDR2: LGHNA and YNFKEQ. The V gene end was trimmed by 1 base and the J gene end by 2 bases; junction bases not matched to a gene: 7. The CDR3 DNA reads TGTGCCAGCAGCCAAGGAGAGGGGGGACAGAACTATGGCTACACCTTC. Translated, it gives CASSQGEGGQNYGYTF.

The chain has TRBV7-9 and TRBJ1-2; 7 nucleotides align to TRBD1. The germline V gene encodes CDR1 SEHNR and CDR2 FQNEAQ (reference sequence). The CDR3 is 13 amino acids. The trim removed 4 bases at V and 5 bases at J, leaving 4 bases unmatched. CDR3 loop: CASSYTGEYGYTF. The CDR3 DNA is TGTGCCAGCAGCTATACAGGGGAGTATGGCTACACCTTC.

The gene calls are TRBV7-9 and TRBJ1-6; TRBD1 matches 7 bases. This CDR3 has 16 residues. With 5 bases clipped from V and 4 bases from J, the junction kept 8 bases outside the gene matches. The germline CDR1 and CDR2 sequences are SEHNR and FQNEAQ (reference sequence). The CDR3 sequence: CASSMDGTAYNSPLHF. As DNA, the CDR3 is TGTGCCAGCAGCATGGACGGGACAGCTTATAATTCACCCCTCCACTTT.

V usage is TRBV3-1 (or the pseudogene TRBV3-2) and J usage is TRBJ1-1, with 10 bases fitting TRBD1. The V and J ends lost 3 bases and 0 bases, in that order; junction bases with no gene match: 7. The CDR3 extends over 17 amino acids. Germline CDR1 LGHDT, CDR2 YNNKEL (reference sequence). The CDR3 spells CASSQIRDRGMNTEAFF. Written as DNA, the CDR3 is TGTGCCAGCAGCCAGATTAGGGACAGGGGAATGAACACTGAAGCTTTCTTT.

V usage is TRBV7-2 and J usage is TRBJ2-1; 7 bases match TRBD2. Trimming at V came to 0 bases and at J to 5 bases, leaving 1 base not matched to a gene. CDR3 length equals 14 residues. Germline V gene sequence: CDR1 SGHTA, CDR2 FQGNSA. Here the CDR3 DNA reads TGTGCCAGCAGCTTAGCGCGGGGGAACAATGAGCAGTTCTTC. Amino acids: CASSLARGNNEQFF.

J is TRBJ1-2 and V is TRBV3-1 (or the pseudogene TRBV3-2); 7 bases agree with TRBD1. Per germline, CDR1 LGHDT and CDR2 YNNKEL (reference sequence). Losses at the gene ends were 0 bases for V and 3 bases for J; bases not matched to a gene: 7. The length of the CDR3 is 16 residues. CDR3: CASSQDSDREDYGYTF. The CDR3 nucleotides read TGTGCCAGCAGCCAAGATAGCGACAGGGAGGACTATGGCTACACCTTC.

This chain uses TRBV4-3 with TRBJ1-2; 7 nucleotides line up with TRBD1. Germline trimming cut 3 bases from V and 5 bases from J; bases unmatched to any gene: 9. Germline CDR1 LGHNA, CDR2 YSLEER. The CDR3 runs to 15 residues. CDR3 DNA: TGCGCCAGCAGCCAGTGGACAGGAGGAGCATATGGCTACACCTTC. Translation: CASSQWTGGAYGYTF.

This sequence joins TRBV7-2 and TRBJ1-3; D not resolved. V shed 5 bases and J shed 4 bases, with 9 bases lying between them. This CDR3 spans 13 amino acids. The germline V gene encodes CDR1 SGHTA and CDR2 FQGNSA. The CDR3 loop is CASSPWLGNTIYF. The DNA of the CDR3 is TGTGCCAGCAGCCCTTGGCTCGGAAACACCATATATTTT. Looking up the rest from reference TRBV7-2 and TRBJ1-3 gives the full variable domain: GAGVSQSPSNKVTEKGKDVELRCDPISGHTALYWYRQSLGQGLEFLIYFQGNSAPDKSGLPSDRFSAERTGGSVSTLTIQRTQQEDSAVYLCASSPWLGNTIYFGEGSWLTVV.

This chain connects TRBV4-3 to TRBJ1-1; no firm D call. The CDR3 loop spans 13 amino acids. CDR1 and CDR2 from the germline V gene are LGHNA and YSLEER. V lost 0 bases and J 1 base, leaving 3 bases between the germline ends. The CDR3 nucleotides are TGCGCCAGCAGCCAAGACTGGAACACTGAAGCTTTCTTT. Encoded protein: CASSQDWNTEAFF.

The chain recombines TRBV13 with TRBJ2-2, with 8 bases identical to TRBD2. J lost 0 bases, V lost 2 bases, and 14 bases had no gene match. The length of the CDR3 is 20 residues. Germline lookup yields CDR1 PRHDT and CDR2 FYEKMQ (reference sequence). CDR3 in DNA: TGTGCCAGCAGCTTAATTGGTTTAGCGGGGCAATCCGCGAACACCGGGGAGCTGTTTTTT. This gives the protein CASSLIGLAGQSANTGELFF.

The chain is built from TRBV2 and TRBJ2-3, with D possibly being TRBD2 (6 bases). Trimming cost V 5 bases and J 1 base, with 16 bases left between them. CDR3 length: 16 amino acids. From germline, CDR1 is SNHLY and CDR2 FYNNEI. The CDR3 loop reads CASSSLLRGGTDTQYF. The CDR3 bases are TGTGCCAGCAGTTCGCTTTTGCGGGGTGGCACAGATACGCAGTATTTT.